The rows below give T cell receptor beta chains drawn from one sample of a study of metastatic and nonmetastatic thyroid tumors. TCRdb re-analyzed the PCR reads through MiXCR. The data contain around 65,000 clones, 13% to 15% of them singletons. Specimen: blood. These receptors originate from a male donor with papillary thyroid cancer or a benign thyroid nodule (not recorded which). Some clones in this sample may be carry-over from other donors' samples. Both conserved end residues are part of each CDR3. Each record gives: CDR3 DNA, CDR3 protein, clone size, V gene, J gene, D gene, CDR3 length. D genes are given only for firm matches. Where a row states a size, it is once, few, many or the class of an expanded clone; other rows omit it.

cdr3_nt: TGCAGTGCTAGAGATCTGACGACTAGCGGGAGGACGAGTCATGAGCAGTTCTTC
cdr3_aa: CSARDLTTSGRTSHEQFF
clone_size: -
v_call: TRBV20-1
j_call: TRBJ2-1
d_call: TRBD2
cdr3_length: 18

cdr3_nt: TGTGCCAGCAGCTTCGAAGGGGGGTTGGAGACCCAGTACTTC
cdr3_aa: CASSFEGGLETQYF
clone_size: many
v_call: TRBV11-2
j_call: TRBJ2-5
d_call: -
cdr3_length: 14

cdr3_nt: TGTGCCAGCAGCGAAAGCGGGACCACAGATACGCAGTATTTT
cdr3_aa: CASSESGTTDTQYF
clone_size: many
v_call: TRBV9
j_call: TRBJ2-3
d_call: TRBD2
cdr3_length: 14

cdr3_nt: TGTGCCAGTGCGGGTGGGGAGAGCTCCTACAATGAGCAGTTCTTC
cdr3_aa: CASAGGESSYNEQFF
clone_size: many
v_call: TRBV28
j_call: TRBJ2-1
d_call: -
cdr3_length: 15

cdr3_nt: TGTGCCTGGGCAAAGGGTATGGGAACTGAAGCTTTCTTT
cdr3_aa: CAWAKGMGTEAFF
clone_size: many
v_call: TRBV30
j_call: TRBJ1-1
d_call: -
cdr3_length: 13

cdr3_nt: TGTGCCAGCAGTCTGGGACAGGGGGGCGCTAGCGGGATAATAGGAGGGGCCAACGTCCTGACTTTC
cdr3_aa: CASSLGQGGASGIIGGANVLTF
clone_size: -
v_call: TRBV6-4
j_call: TRBJ2-6
d_call: TRBD1
cdr3_length: 22

cdr3_nt: TGTGCCAGCAGCCCGGACAAGTCTGAAGCTTTCTTT
cdr3_aa: CASSPDKSEAFF
clone_size: many
v_call: TRBV27
j_call: TRBJ1-1
d_call: -
cdr3_length: 12

cdr3_nt: TGTGCCAGCAGCTTAGGGAGTGTCACGCAGTATTTT
cdr3_aa: CASSLGSVTQYF
clone_size: few
v_call: TRBV7-9
j_call: TRBJ2-3
d_call: -
cdr3_length: 12

cdr3_nt: TGTGCCAGCAGCCAGGGAGGCTACGAGCAGTACTTC
cdr3_aa: CASSQGGYEQYF
clone_size: few
v_call: TRBV14
j_call: TRBJ2-7
d_call: -
cdr3_length: 12

cdr3_nt: TGCGCCAGCAGCCAAGATCTCAGCGGGAGCTTGTACGAGCAGTACTTC
cdr3_aa: CASSQDLSGSLYEQYF
clone_size: many
v_call: TRBV4-3
j_call: TRBJ2-7
d_call: TRBD2
cdr3_length: 16

cdr3_nt: TGCGCCAGCAGCTTGGCCGGGGACAGGGCATATGGCTACACCTTC
cdr3_aa: CASSLAGDRAYGYTF
clone_size: many
v_call: TRBV5-1
j_call: TRBJ1-2
d_call: TRBD1
cdr3_length: 15

cdr3_nt: TGCGCCAGCAGCGCCCCCGGGGGGGACACAAGCTCCTACGAGCAGTACTTC
cdr3_aa: CASSAPGGDTSSYEQYF
clone_size: many
v_call: TRBV5-1
j_call: TRBJ2-7
d_call: TRBD2
cdr3_length: 17

cdr3_nt: TGCGCCAGCACCAGGGGGGGAGGGCCCACAGATACGCAGTATTTT
cdr3_aa: CASTRGGGPTDTQYF
clone_size: many
v_call: TRBV5-1
j_call: TRBJ2-3
d_call: -
cdr3_length: 15

cdr3_nt: TGTGCCAGCAGCGGATGGGACAGGGGCTACGATCAGTACTTC
cdr3_aa: CASSGWDRGYDQYF
clone_size: -
v_call: TRBV13
j_call: TRBJ2-7
d_call: TRBD1
cdr3_length: 14

cdr3_nt: TGTGCCAGCATGATGGCGAGCAATCAGCCCCAGCATTTT
cdr3_aa: CASMMASNQPQHF
clone_size: -
v_call: TRBV12-3/TRBV12-4
j_call: TRBJ1-5
d_call: -
cdr3_length: 13

cdr3_nt: TGTGCCAGCAGCTTACTGGGTGGGAGCTCCTACGAGCAGTACTTC
cdr3_aa: CASSLLGGSSYEQYF
clone_size: many
v_call: TRBV11-2
j_call: TRBJ2-7
d_call: -
cdr3_length: 15

cdr3_nt: TGTGCCAGTAGTATAAACCCAGGGTACAATGAGCAGTTCTTC
cdr3_aa: CASSINPGYNEQFF
clone_size: many
v_call: TRBV19
j_call: TRBJ2-1
d_call: -
cdr3_length: 14

cdr3_nt: TGTGCCAGCAGCGTAGACCGGGACCCAACCTACGAGCAGTACTTC
cdr3_aa: CASSVDRDPTYEQYF
clone_size: many
v_call: TRBV9
j_call: TRBJ2-7
d_call: -
cdr3_length: 15

cdr3_nt: TGTGCCATCAGTGATAACAGGGGAAGGCAGCCCCAGCATTTT
cdr3_aa: CAISDNRGRQPQHF
clone_size: many
v_call: TRBV10-3
j_call: TRBJ1-5
d_call: TRBD1
cdr3_length: 14

cdr3_nt: TGCAGCGTTCCAGACAGCGCCCTAAGGGGCTACACCTTC
cdr3_aa: CSVPDSALRGYTF
clone_size: many
v_call: TRBV29-1
j_call: TRBJ1-2
d_call: -
cdr3_length: 13

cdr3_nt: TGTGCCTGGAGCCCCGGGAGGAATGAGCAGTTCTTC
cdr3_aa: CAWSPGRNEQFF
clone_size: many
v_call: TRBV30
j_call: TRBJ2-1
d_call: TRBD2
cdr3_length: 12

cdr3_nt: TGTGCCAGCAGTCGAAAGACAGGGGTGGTTTCAGATACGCAGTATTTT
cdr3_aa: CASSRKTGVVSDTQYF
clone_size: -
v_call: TRBV7-8
j_call: TRBJ2-3
d_call: TRBD1
cdr3_length: 16

cdr3_nt: TGTGCCAGCAGTTACTCGGCTAGCGGGACCCCAACTTTGAACACCGGGGAGCTGCTTTTT
cdr3_aa: CASSYSASGTPTLNTGELLF
clone_size: -
v_call: TRBV6-2/TRBV6-3
j_call: TRBJ2-2
d_call: TRBD2
cdr3_length: 20

cdr3_nt: TGTGCCAGCAGTTTCCCCGATCCGGGTGGGCGCGTCTACACCTTC
cdr3_aa: CASSFPDPGGRVYTF
clone_size: few
v_call: TRBV28
j_call: TRBJ1-2
d_call: -
cdr3_length: 15

cdr3_nt: TGTGCCAGCAGTTTTTGGCATGCAGACGTAGGGGCCAACTTCCTGACTTTC
cdr3_aa: CASSFWHADVGANFLTF
clone_size: -
v_call: TRBV27
j_call: TRBJ2-6
d_call: -
cdr3_length: 17

cdr3_nt: TGTGCCTGGAGTGTAAGGCTAGGTAGCAGCACCGGGGAGCTGTTTTTT
cdr3_aa: CAWSVRLGSSTGELFF
clone_size: many
v_call: TRBV30
j_call: TRBJ2-2
d_call: -
cdr3_length: 16

cdr3_nt: TGCAGTGCTCTGGGGACAGGGACGACAATTTACAATGAGCAGTTCTTC
cdr3_aa: CSALGTGTTIYNEQFF
clone_size: many
v_call: TRBV20-1
j_call: TRBJ2-1
d_call: TRBD1
cdr3_length: 16

cdr3_nt: TGTGCCAGCAGCTTGACAGAAGATACGCAGTATTTT
cdr3_aa: CASSLTEDTQYF
clone_size: -
v_call: TRBV7-9
j_call: TRBJ2-3
d_call: -
cdr3_length: 12

cdr3_nt: TGTGCCAGCAGCTTAGCTCCGGGAGCGGCCAATGAGCAGTTCTTC
cdr3_aa: CASSLAPGAANEQFF
clone_size: many
v_call: TRBV7-8
j_call: TRBJ2-1
d_call: -
cdr3_length: 15

cdr3_nt: TGTGCCCGGGGACTAGCGGGAGGCGGGAACACCGGGGAGCTGTTTTTT
cdr3_aa: CARGLAGGGNTGELFF
clone_size: many
v_call: TRBV30
j_call: TRBJ2-2
d_call: TRBD2
cdr3_length: 16

cdr3_nt: TGCGCCAGCAGCTTGGACCTAGATGTAGGCGGGAGGTTCTATGAGCAGTTCTTC
cdr3_aa: CASSLDLDVGGRFYEQFF
clone_size: many
v_call: TRBV5-1
j_call: TRBJ2-1
d_call: TRBD2
cdr3_length: 18

cdr3_nt: TGTGCCAGCAGTGACAGCTTTAATTCACCCCTCCACTTT
cdr3_aa: CASSDSFNSPLHF
clone_size: many
v_call: TRBV6-4
j_call: TRBJ1-6
d_call: -
cdr3_length: 13

cdr3_nt: TGTGCCAGCACCGTCGGGGGGGTATTCTATGGCTACACCTTC
cdr3_aa: CASTVGGVFYGYTF
clone_size: -
v_call: TRBV6-1
j_call: TRBJ1-2
d_call: -
cdr3_length: 14

cdr3_nt: TGTGCCAGCAGTGAAATACAGTCCGAGCAGTACTTC
cdr3_aa: CASSEIQSEQYF
clone_size: many
v_call: TRBV2
j_call: TRBJ2-7
d_call: -
cdr3_length: 12

cdr3_nt: TGTGCCAGCAGTGAAGGCGTCCACACAGGGGAGCTGTTTTTT
cdr3_aa: CASSEGVHTGELFF
clone_size: few
v_call: TRBV6-1
j_call: TRBJ2-2
d_call: -
cdr3_length: 14

cdr3_nt: TGTGCCAGCAGCCAAGATGGGACTAGCGGAAGCACAGATACGCAGTATTTT
cdr3_aa: CASSQDGTSGSTDTQYF
clone_size: -
v_call: TRBV4-2
j_call: TRBJ2-3
d_call: TRBD2
cdr3_length: 17

cdr3_nt: TGTGCCAGCAGCCAAGGGCCGGGACAGGGGGCTACGGCTTTCTTT
cdr3_aa: CASSQGPGQGATAFF
clone_size: -
v_call: TRBV3-1
j_call: TRBJ1-1
d_call: TRBD1
cdr3_length: 15

cdr3_nt: TGCAGTGCTAGTCTACCTAGGGACTACAATGAGCAGTTCTTC
cdr3_aa: CSASLPRDYNEQFF
clone_size: many
v_call: TRBV20-1
j_call: TRBJ2-1
d_call: -
cdr3_length: 14

cdr3_nt: TGTGCCAGTAGTATGGGGCAGGGCGTGAGCATTCAGTACTTC
cdr3_aa: CASSMGQGVSIQYF
clone_size: many
v_call: TRBV19
j_call: TRBJ2-4
d_call: -
cdr3_length: 14

cdr3_nt: TGTGCCAGCAGTTACTCCGGACTAGCGGGATACATTCAGTACTTC
cdr3_aa: CASSYSGLAGYIQYF
clone_size: many
v_call: TRBV6-5
j_call: TRBJ2-4
d_call: TRBD2
cdr3_length: 15

cdr3_nt: TGTGCCAGCAGCTTGACAATGGGAGGGGCTAGCACAGATACGCAGTATTTT
cdr3_aa: CASSLTMGGASTDTQYF
clone_size: few
v_call: TRBV5-4
j_call: TRBJ2-3
d_call: TRBD2
cdr3_length: 17

cdr3_nt: TGTGCCAGCAGTTACTATAGACAGGGAACGACTAGCGGCTACACCTTC
cdr3_aa: CASSYYRQGTTSGYTF
clone_size: -
v_call: TRBV6-5
j_call: TRBJ1-2
d_call: TRBD1
cdr3_length: 16

cdr3_nt: TGTGCCAGTAGTACCGGGACTTCTTCTGGTGGTGAGCAGTTCTTC
cdr3_aa: CASSTGTSSGGEQFF
clone_size: many
v_call: TRBV19
j_call: TRBJ2-1
d_call: -
cdr3_length: 15

cdr3_nt: TGCGCCAGCAGTAGCGGGACTAGCTCCTACAATGAGCAGTTCTTC
cdr3_aa: CASSSGTSSYNEQFF
clone_size: many
v_call: TRBV5-1
j_call: TRBJ2-1
d_call: TRBD2
cdr3_length: 15